What follows is one T cell receptor (beta chain) and its context. Its antigen is undetermined. The data stem from a study of T cells after yellow fever vaccination. For the study at large: Low-cell-number fractions underwent preparation using SMART-Seq v4 Ultra Low Input. Study results and caveats: Reappearance after the booster was observed for most primary-vaccination clones (around 95% CD4, around 90% CD8).

V dropped 2 bases and J dropped 5 bases, with 3 bases sitting between them. This CDR3 is built from 11 residues. From germline, CDR1 is MGHRA and CDR2 YSYEKL. For TCR, cDNA came from 5'RACE template switching, which added a universal primer site and UMIs. Each CDR3 protein is one row after TCRdb ran MiXCR on the 5' RACE reads. This table has approximately 160,000 distinct CDR3 sequences, approximately 10% appearing once. This chain connects TRBV4-1 to TRBJ2-5; D gene uncertain. The sequences come from CD8+ T cells sorted from PBMCs, collected 45 days after the yellow fever booster vaccination. The receptor's source is a man younger than 35 who received the YFV17D yellow fever vaccine. CDR3: CASSQFETQYF. The CDR3 DNA sequence: TGCGCCAGCAGCCAATTCGAGACCCAGTACTTC.